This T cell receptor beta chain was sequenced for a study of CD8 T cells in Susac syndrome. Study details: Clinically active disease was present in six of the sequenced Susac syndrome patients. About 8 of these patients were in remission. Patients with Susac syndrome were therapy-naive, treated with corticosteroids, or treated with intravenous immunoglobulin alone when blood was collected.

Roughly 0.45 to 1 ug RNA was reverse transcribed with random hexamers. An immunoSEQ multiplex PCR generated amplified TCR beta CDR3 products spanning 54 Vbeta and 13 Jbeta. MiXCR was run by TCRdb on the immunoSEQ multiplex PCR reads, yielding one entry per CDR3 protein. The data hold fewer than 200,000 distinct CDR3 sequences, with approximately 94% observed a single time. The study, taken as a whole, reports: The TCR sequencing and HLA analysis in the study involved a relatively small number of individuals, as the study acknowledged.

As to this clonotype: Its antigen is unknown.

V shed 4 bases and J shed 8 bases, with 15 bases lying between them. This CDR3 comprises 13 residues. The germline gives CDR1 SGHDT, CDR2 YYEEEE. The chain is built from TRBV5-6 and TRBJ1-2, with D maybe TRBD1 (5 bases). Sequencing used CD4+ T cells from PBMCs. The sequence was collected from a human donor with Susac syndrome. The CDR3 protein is CASSQDWDQGYTF. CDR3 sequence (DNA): TGTGCCAGCAGCCAAGACTGGGACCAGGGCTACACCTTC. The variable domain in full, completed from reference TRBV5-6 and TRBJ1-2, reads DAGVTQSPTHLIKTRGQQVTLRCSPKSGHDTVSWYQQALGQGPQFIFQYYEEEERQRGNFPDRFSGHQFPNYSSELNVNALLLGDSALYLCASSQDWDQGYTFGSGTRLTVV.